This TCR beta chain was obtained from a study of cytomegalovirus exposure and HLA in healthy donors. The PCR made use of 60 Vbeta and 13 Jbeta primers. The data were produced by immunoSEQ multiplex PCR, yet TCRdb's version contains in-frame clones alone and is incomplete. The repertoire holds roughly 200,000 clones, around 88% seen once, with roughly 0.32% in the top ten. Germline V gives CDR1 MGHRA, CDR2 YSYEKL. J was trimmed by 3 bases and V by 3 bases; bases with no gene match: 5. The CDR3 loop spans 14 amino acids. This clone was observed once. The chain carries TRBV4-1 and TRBJ2-7; 7 nucleotides match TRBD1. The sample consisted of PBMCs. The receptor's source is a woman aged 30 to 39 in good health and CMV-seronegative. The CDR3 here is CASSHGTADYEQYF. CDR3 nucleotides: TGCGCCAGCAGCCACGGGACAGCAGACTACGAGCAGTACTTC.